The 24 T cell receptor beta chains below all came from one sample that was sequenced in a study of shared clonotypes between healthy human individuals. The repertoire was sequenced with immunoSEQ multiplex PCR; TCRdb's copy has only in-frame clones and lacks some. This table has more than 550,000 clones, approximately 77% appearing once. The sequencing sample was made of memory CD4+ T cells sorted from blood. The sample's subset: CD45RA-negative fraction. The source of these receptors is a woman under 40 in good health.

The chain is built from TRBV7-9 and TRBJ2-5; a possible D gene is TRBD1 (6 bases). Germline lookup yields CDR1 SEHNR and CDR2 FQNEAQ (reference sequence). Trimming left V 3 bases short and J 5 bases short, with 16 bases between. This CDR3 has 15 amino acids. CDR3 region: CASSLAGAFWETQYF. CDR3 DNA: TGTGCCAGCAGCTTGGCAGGGGCGTTTTGGGAGACCCAGTACTTC.

This sequence joins TRBV10-3 and TRBJ2-1; D unclear. This CDR3 comprises 14 residues. Deletions cut 5 bases from V and 10 bases from J, with 18 bases between. Germline CDR1 reads ENHRY; CDR2 reads SYGVKD. CDR3 nucleotides: TGTGCCATCAGTATTCAAGGCAGGTCAGGAGAGCAGTTCTTC. This gives the protein CAISIQGRSGEQFF.

The V call is TRBV5-4, the J call TRBJ2-3, with D perhaps TRBD1 or TRBD2 (6 bases each). The CDR3 spans 16 residues. V was shortened by 5 bases and J by 2 bases, with 18 bases between the two germline ends. Germline V CDR1 and CDR2: SGHNT, YYREEE (reference sequence). The CDR3 DNA reads as TGTGCCAGCAGGGTGAGCAGTACGGGGGCCACAGATACGCAGTATTTT. This gives the protein CASRVSSTGATDTQYF.

The chain is built from TRBV5-8 and TRBJ2-5, with D possibly matching TRBD1 (5 bases). CDR3 length: 13 residues. Germline V gene lookup returns CDR1 SGHTS and CDR2 YDEGEE. Trimming shortened V by 4 bases and J by 5 bases, and 12 bases separated the two germline ends. Written as DNA, the CDR3 is TGTGCCAGCAGCGTCGACAGAACCGAGACCCAGTACTTC. Protein product: CASSVDRTETQYF.

V gene TRBV7-8 combines with J gene TRBJ1-1; D gene ambiguous. The CDR3 length is 15 residues. V was pared by 1 base and J by 1 base, with 10 bases between. Germline CDR1 is SGHVS and CDR2 is FQNEAQ. In nucleotides, the CDR3 is TGTGCCAGCAGCTTAGGCAGCAGAACGAACACTGAAGCTTTCTTT. It encodes CASSLGSRTNTEAFF.

V gene TRBV19 combines with J gene TRBJ2-7; TRBD1 matches 8 bases. The CDR3 contains 13 residues. The junction had 9 bases not matched to a gene; V was cut back by 7 bases and J by 7 bases. Germline V gene lookup returns CDR1 LNHDA and CDR2 SQIVND (reference sequence). The CDR3 loop is CASNAGQGGEQYF. The CDR3 DNA follows: TGTGCCAGTAATGCAGGACAGGGAGGTGAGCAGTACTTC.

The rearrangement links TRBV18 to TRBJ2-3; D might be TRBD1 or TRBD2, each matching 5 bases. Germline V gene sequence: CDR1 KGHSH, CDR2 LQKENI. This CDR3 has 15 residues. The ends were cut back, 6 bases at V and 4 bases at J, with 17 bases in the middle. This chain's CDR3 is CASSPLRGESDTQYF. The CDR3 DNA is TGTGCCAGCTCCCCTCTTCGAGGGGAGTCAGATACGCAGTATTTT.

The V and J genes are TRBV18 and TRBJ1-2, with 7 bases identical to TRBD1. Germline V gene sequence: CDR1 KGHSH, CDR2 LQKENI. The CDR3 consists of 16 residues. J was trimmed by 4 bases and V by 0 bases; bases with no gene match: 8. CDR3 DNA sequence: TGTGCCAGCTCACCACCGGGAGGGGGCGCTTCCTATGGCTACACCTTC. Protein: CASSPPGGGASYGYTF.

The J gene is TRBJ2-1, the V gene TRBV7-9; D is possibly TRBD2 (6 bases). Trimming stripped 5 bases from V and 4 bases from J, with 15 bases between. Germline CDR1 reads SEHNR; CDR2 reads FQNEAQ (reference sequence). The CDR3 has 15 amino acids. CDR3 region: CASSGAGRSYNEQFF. DNA of the CDR3: TGTGCCAGCAGCGGAGCGGGTCGTTCATACAATGAGCAGTTCTTC.

V is TRBV7-2 and J is TRBJ2-1; D call uncertain. The germline V and J ends were trimmed by 4 bases and 10 bases, with 11 bases remaining between them. The length of the CDR3 is 12 residues. CDR1 is SGHTA and CDR2 is FQGNSA in the germline V gene. The chain's CDR3 is CASSWALGEQFF. The CDR3 nucleotides read TGTGCCAGCAGCTGGGCCCTCGGGGAGCAGTTCTTC.

V usage is TRBV21-1 and J usage is TRBJ2-1; TRBD2, the table's D call, lacks a check against the DNA. TRBV21-1 is a pseudogene segment. The CDR3 covers 11 residues. The CDR3 region is CASSNSDEQFF. The CDR3, as DNA: TGTGCCAGCAGCAATAGCGATGAGCAGTTCTTC.

CDR3 residues: CASSRNLQGANTEAFF. Here the CDR3 DNA reads TGTGCCAGCTCAAGGAACTTACAGGGGGCGAACACTGAAGCTTTCTTT. The rearrangement uses TRBV18 and TRBJ1-1; TRBD1 matches 9 bases. The germline V gene encodes CDR1 KGHSH and CDR2 LQKENI. Trimming removed 5 bases from V and 1 base from J; junction bases left unmatched: 8. The CDR3 covers 16 residues.

This chain joins TRBV5-5 and TRBJ1-5, with 7 bases aligning to TRBD1. CDR3 length equals 13 residues. Germline lookup yields CDR1 SGHKS and CDR2 YYEKEE (reference sequence). The ends lost 2 bases at V and 10 bases at J; junction bases unmatched: 6. The CDR3 here is CASSFDRVRPQHF. CDR3 in DNA: TGTGCCAGCAGCTTCGACAGGGTTCGACCCCAGCATTTT.

This clone was seen only a few times. The V and J genes are TRBV29-1 and TRBJ2-5, with 7 bases aligning to TRBD1. The J call may be in error: the DNA end matches TRBJ2-7 better. The CDR3 loop spans 14 amino acids. The germline V gene has CDR1 SQVTM and CDR2 ANQGSEA. CDR3 amino acids: CSVAGTASSYEQYF. The DNA of the CDR3 is TGCAGCGTAGCCGGGACAGCTAGCTCCTACGAGCAGTACTTC.

V usage is TRBV27 and J usage is TRBJ2-5, with 8 bases matching TRBD2. Looked up from germline, CDR1 is MNHEY and CDR2 is SMNVEV (reference sequence). This CDR3 is built from 14 residues. V dropped 9 bases and J dropped 2; count of bases not matched to a gene: 8. Here the CDR3 reads CASSGGATQETQYF. Written as DNA, the CDR3 is TGTGCCAGTTCGGGGGGGGCTACTCAAGAGACCCAGTACTTC.

CDR3: CASSLAGSRGAFF. Written as DNA, the CDR3 is TGTGCCAGCAGCTTAGCGGGCTCGCGGGGGGCTTTCTTT. The chain carries TRBV7-8 and TRBJ1-1, with a tentative D call TRBD1 (5 bases). The CDR3 extends over 13 amino acids. In germline, CDR1 is SGHVS, CDR2 FQNEAQ. With 0 bases removed from V and 11 bases from J, the gap between germline ends came to 13 bases.

The J gene is TRBJ2-7, the V gene TRBV5-1, with 7 nucleotides matching TRBD1. This CDR3 region has 16 residues. Looked up from germline, CDR1 is SGHRS and CDR2 is YFSETQ. V trimming: 2 bases; J trimming: 6 bases; junction bases outside the gene matches: 14. CDR3 residues: CASSFAELTGTPEQYF. The CDR3 DNA reads as TGCGCCAGCAGCTTTGCCGAGTTGACAGGGACCCCCGAGCAGTACTTC.

V usage is TRBV29-1 and J usage is TRBJ1-4, with 7 bases matching TRBD1. V shed 4 bases and J 4 bases; nucleotides not matched to a gene: 6. The CDR3 consists of 14 residues. CDR1 and CDR2 from the germline V gene are SQVTM and ANQGSEA. CDR3 protein: CSVAAAGGNEKLFF. The CDR3 DNA reads as TGCAGCGTTGCAGCCGCAGGGGGTAATGAAAAACTGTTTTTT. Drawing the rest from reference TRBV29-1 and TRBJ1-4, the complete variable domain is SAVISQKPSRDICQRGTSLTIQCQVDSQVTMMFWYRQQPGQSLTLIATANQGSEATYESGFVIDKFPISRPNLTFSTLTVSNMSPEDSSIYLCSVAAAGGNEKLFFGSGTQLSVL.

Many counts were recorded for this clone. The chain combines TRBV7-3 with TRBJ1-1; D gene ambiguous. Germline CDR1 reads SGHTA; CDR2 reads FQGTGA. The CDR3 totals 13 residues. Trimming pared 1 base from V and 3 bases from J, leaving 6 bases between. Here the CDR3 reads CASSLKPDTEAFF. CDR3 nucleotides: TGTGCCAGCAGCTTAAAGCCTGACACTGAAGCTTTCTTT. Based on the CDR3 plus reference TRBV7-3 and TRBJ1-1, the full variable domain is GAGVSQTPSNKVTEKGKYVELRCDPISGHTALYWYRQSLGQGPEFLIYFQGTGAADDSGLPNDRFFAVRPEGSVSTLKIQRTERGDSAVYLCASSLKPDTEAFFGQGTRLTVV.

The sample holds a few counts of this clone. The J gene is TRBJ2-6, the V gene TRBV27; D gene unclear. Germline V gene lookup returns CDR1 MNHEY and CDR2 SMNVEV (reference sequence). Trimming removed 1 base at V and 0 bases at J, with 4 bases between. The CDR3 extends over 15 amino acids. This CDR3 is CASSLFRSGANVLTF. CDR3 in DNA: TGTGCCAGCAGTTTATTCCGCTCTGGGGCCAACGTCCTGACTTTC.

The chain joins TRBV30 to TRBJ2-2; D is ambiguous. V shed 3 bases and J shed 5 bases, with 10 bases lying between them. This CDR3 is 13 amino acids long. CDR1 and CDR2 from the germline V gene are GTSNPN and SVGIG (reference sequence). CDR3 in amino acids: CAWRPGTTGELFF. The CDR3 nucleotides are TGTGCCTGGAGGCCAGGTACGACCGGGGAGCTGTTTTTT.

This clone was observed at least ten times. The chain uses TRBV6-4 and TRBJ1-2; unclear D gene. Germline V gene sequence: CDR1 MRHNA, CDR2 SNTAGT. The germline V and J ends were trimmed by 0 bases and 4 bases, with 18 bases remaining between them. The CDR3 totals 17 residues. CDR3 nucleotides: TGTGCCAGCAGTGACTCCCAGGCTGGAGGCGGACGCTATGGCTACACCTTC. Its protein product is CASSDSQAGGGRYGYTF.

The CDR3 region has the DNA TGTGCCACTTCAACGGACACAGCCTATGGCTACACCTTC. Amino acid sequence: CATSTDTAYGYTF. The J gene is TRBJ1-2, the V gene TRBV19; TRBD1 is a possible D gene (5 bases). The ends were cut back, 10 bases at V and 4 bases at J, with 16 bases in the middle. Per germline, CDR1 LNHDA and CDR2 SQIVND (reference sequence). The CDR3 is 13 amino acids.

The rearrangement joins TRBV19 to TRBJ2-6; TRBD1 aligns across 8 bases. Losses at the gene ends were 6 bases for V and 4 bases for J; bases not matched to a gene: 11. Germline CDR1 LNHDA, CDR2 SQIVND (reference sequence). The CDR3 has 17 amino acids. In nucleotides, the CDR3 is TGTGCCAGTAGAGCTCAACCGACAGGGGTAGGGGCCAACGTCCTGACTTTC. Translating it yields CASRAQPTGVGANVLTF.